This T cell receptor (beta chain) derives from a study of blood T cell repertoires in COVID-19. Study information: The United States, Italy and Spain were the sources of the acute and convalescent COVID-19 samples.

The CDR3 runs to 16 residues. Trimming took 4 bases from V and 2 from J; bases not matched to a gene: 4. Per germline, CDR1 SGHRS and CDR2 YFSETQ. Original handling: Quantification of nucleated cells was approximated via reference gene primer amplification. Here immunoSEQ multiplex PCR was the method, and the copy in TCRdb shows in-frame clones only, minus some. V, J and clone size are taken as reported in that table, and D and trimming were inferred from the DNA itself. This sample has approximately 65,000 clones, with approximately 78% found just once. Those who participated ranged in age from about 18 to 89 years and resided in about two dozen US areas. Self-reported history from a screening survey and questionnaire set each donor's cohort.

The V gene is TRBV5-1, the J gene TRBJ2-5; 14 bases match TRBD2. This clonotype was obtained from a woman aged 40 to 50 with acute COVID-19. The sequenced sample consisted of PBMCs or T cells enriched from blood (not recorded which). CDR3 DNA: TGCGCCAGCAGCCCGAGACTAGCGGGAGGGCAAGAGACCCAGTACTTC. Protein product: CASSPRLAGGQETQYF.